The 15 T cell receptor beta chains in this list originate from one sample, sequenced in a study of OX40 agonist ivuxolimab in advanced cancers. The table came from immunoSEQ multiplex PCR; TCRdb's copy has only in-frame clones and leaves some out. Of over 100,000 clones listed, 75% to 90% are singletons. The sample here was CD4+ or CD8+ T cells sorted from blood, taken in a trial of the OX40 agonist ivuxolimab. These receptors all stem from an adult with an advanced solid tumor such as melanoma, head and neck, liver or kidney cancer.

This chain uses TRBV19 with TRBJ2-1; TRBD1 is a possible D gene (5 bases). Trimming removed 8 bases at V and 6 bases at J, with 14 bases between. CDR1 and CDR2 from the germline V gene are LNHDA and SQIVND (reference sequence). The CDR3 runs to 13 residues. The CDR3 coding sequence is TGTGCCAGTCACTCTTCAGGGTCCAATGAGCAGTTCTTC. Encoded protein: CASHSSGSNEQFF.

Note on this clone: The junction shows a germline mismatch at one end, possibly a read error. The chain carries TRBV10-3 and TRBJ1-2; D gene unclear. The germline V gene has CDR1 ENHRY and CDR2 SYGVKD. There are 17 residues in the CDR3. CDR3 bases: TGTGCCAGCAGTTACGCCCTCTCCGCGTCAACCTCCTATGGCTACACCTTC. Encoded protein: CASSYALSASTSYGYTF.

The genes are TRBV5-5 and TRBJ1-1; D gene unclear. This CDR3 region has 13 residues. CDR1 and CDR2 from the germline V gene are SGHKS and YYEKEE (reference sequence). V was pared by 2 bases and J by 1 base, with 6 bases between. CDR3 sequence: CASSFAENTEAFF. The CDR3 DNA reads as TGTGCCAGCAGCTTCGCGGAGAACACTGAAGCTTTCTTT.

The chain carries TRBV29-1 and TRBJ1-4; weak D call: TRBD1 (6 bases). The CDR3 contains 12 residues. The V gene's germline CDR1 is SQVTM and CDR2 ANQGSEA. The V end was cut by 7 bases, the J end by 6 bases, with 12 bases between. CDR3 sequence (DNA): TGCAGCGCCCAGGGGAACGATGAAAAACTGTTTTTT. Its translation: CSAQGNDEKLFF.

This clone was picked up one time. The chain couples TRBV9 to TRBJ2-3; the D gene could be TRBD1 or TRBD2 (5 bases each). CDR3 length equals 14 residues. Germline values: CDR1 SGDLS, CDR2 YYNGEE. V lost 0 bases and J 2 bases, leaving 7 bases between the germline ends. The CDR3 DNA reads as TGTGCCAGCAGCGTAGGGGGGTTCACAGATACGCAGTATTTT. Translating it yields CASSVGGFTDTQYF.

The J gene is TRBJ1-5, the V gene TRBV19, with a possible D match to TRBD1 (6 bases). This CDR3 comprises 15 residues. V lost 5 bases, J lost 0 bases, and 11 bases lay in between. Germline V CDR1 and CDR2: LNHDA, SQIVND (reference sequence). CDR3 nucleotides: TGTGCCAGTAGTGCGGACAGCTATAGCAATCAGCCCCAGCATTTT. It specifies CASSADSYSNQPQHF.

This rearrangement joins TRBV6-5 to TRBJ2-7, with TRBD1 identical over 8 bases. The CDR3 contains 15 residues. The trim removed 6 bases at V and 0 bases at J, leaving 7 bases unmatched. CDR1 is MNHEY, CDR2 SVGAGI, per germline. Here the CDR3 DNA reads TGTGCCAGCAGCCAGACAGGGGTCCTCTCCTACGAGCAGTACTTC. Its translation is CASSQTGVLSYEQYF.

The gene calls are TRBV6-1 and TRBJ2-7, with D unclear. The CDR3 totals 13 residues. V was shortened by 6 bases and J by 0 bases, with 9 bases between the two germline ends. The germline gives CDR1 MNHNS, CDR2 SASEGT. This CDR3 is CASSSGVSYEQYF. CDR3 DNA: TGTGCCAGCAGCTCCGGCGTCTCCTACGAGCAGTACTTC.

The CDR3 coding sequence is TGTGCCAGCTCACCGTTCCAGGGCTTCCAAGAGACCCAGTACTTC. Translating it yields CASSPFQGFQETQYF. The chain uses TRBV18 and TRBJ2-5, with D possibly being TRBD1 (5 bases). CDR3 length: 15 residues. Germline CDR1 reads KGHSH; CDR2 reads LQKENI. The V gene lost 3 bases and the J gene lost 1 base, with 12 bases spanning the gap.

The V and J genes are TRBV15 and TRBJ1-5; D is uncertain. Germline V CDR1 and CDR2: LNHNV, YYDKDF (reference sequence). Trimming took 5 bases from V and 2 from J, leaving 13 bases between them. This CDR3 is 15 amino acids long. In DNA form, the CDR3 reads TGTGCCACCAGCTCGGACCAGGCAGGCAATCAGCCCCAGCATTTT. This translates into CATSSDQAGNQPQHF.

This clone was recorded only once. The genes are TRBV7-2 and TRBJ2-7; D call uncertain. CDR3 length equals 15 residues. Trimming left V 2 bases short and J 2 bases short, with 13 bases between. Germline lookup yields CDR1 SGHTA and CDR2 FQGNSA. The CDR3 protein is CASSLLALGPYEQYF. Written as DNA, the CDR3 is TGTGCCAGCAGCTTATTGGCGCTCGGCCCCTACGAGCAGTACTTC.

This clone is a singleton in its sample. The chain is built from TRBV7-8 and TRBJ2-5, with D tentatively TRBD1 (6 bases). V was cut by 3 bases and J by 6 bases, with 8 bases left in between. The CDR3 runs 12 residues. Germline CDR1 is SGHVS and CDR2 is FQNEAQ. CDR3 amino acids: CASSFQGKTQYF. In nucleotides, the CDR3 is TGTGCCAGCAGCTTTCAGGGGAAGACCCAGTACTTC.

The chain recombines TRBV30 with TRBJ1-1, with 7 bases that match TRBD1. This CDR3 has 13 amino acids. The trim removed 4 bases at V and 4 bases at J, leaving 6 bases unmatched. Looked up from germline, CDR1 is GTSNPN and CDR2 is SVGIG (reference sequence). CDR3 residues: CAWTPGGVTEAFF. CDR3 coding DNA: TGTGCCTGGACCCCAGGGGGGGTCACTGAAGCTTTCTTT.

This rearrangement joins TRBV30 to TRBJ2-5; D gene ambiguous. V shed 1 base and J shed 3 bases, with 6 bases lying between them. Germline assignment: CDR1 GTSNPN and CDR2 SVGIG (reference sequence). The CDR3 extends over 12 amino acids. The CDR3 region is CAWSGGKETQYF. In nucleotides, the CDR3 is TGTGCCTGGAGTGGTGGGAAAGAGACCCAGTACTTC. Complete variable domain (other parts from reference TRBV30 and TRBJ2-5): SQTIHQWPATLVQPVGSPLSLECTVEGTSNPNLYWYRQAAGRGLQLLFYSVGIGQISSEVPQNLSASRPQDRQFILSSKKLLLSDSGFYLCAWSGGKETQYFGPGTRLLVL.

The chain has TRBV30 and TRBJ1-2, with D possibly being TRBD1 (5 bases). Germline values: CDR1 GTSNPN, CDR2 SVGIG (reference sequence). V lost 4 bases and J lost 3, with 12 bases in between. The length of the CDR3 is 13 residues. The CDR3 reads CAWTEGRYYGYTF. The CDR3 bases are TGTGCCTGGACGGAGGGGCGGTACTATGGCTACACCTTC.